A selection of T cell receptor beta chains follows, all from one sample in a study of blood T cell repertoires in COVID-19. Assay used: immunoSEQ multiplex PCR; TCRdb lists only in-frame clones, some missing. The sample lists around 260,000 clones, around 87% occurring once. Specimen: peripheral blood. The origin of the receptors is a woman aged 45-59 years with acute or convalescent COVID-19. Both conserved end residues are part of each CDR3. A D gene is named only where the DNA matches it firmly. Part of the rows lack a size; the others show once, few, many or a class for expanded clones.

TRBV6-2/TRBV6-3	.	TRBJ2-2	.	CASSYSSERRGASGELFF	TGTGCCAGCAGTTACTCGTCGGAGCGGAGGGGAGCGTCTGGGGAGCTGTTTTTT
TRBV5-5	TRBD1	TRBJ1-5	once	CASSLGSTGVGNQPQHF	TGTGCCAGCAGCTTGGGTAGCACAGGGGTAGGCAATCAGCCCCAGCATTTT
TRBV30	.	TRBJ2-7	.	CAWSAGLLSSYEQYF	TGTGCCTGGAGTGCCGGACTTCTGAGCTCCTACGAGCAGTACTTC
TRBV28	TRBD2	TRBJ2-7	.	CASSLLAGVYHEQYF	TGTGCCAGCAGTTTACTAGCGGGAGTTTACCACGAGCAGTACTTC
TRBV2	.	TRBJ1-4	.	CASRDSNEKLFF	TGTGCCAGCAGGGACAGTAATGAAAAACTGTTTTTT
TRBV7-2	.	TRBJ1-5	.	CASSLGAGRGYQPQHF	TGTGCCAGCAGCTTAGGAGCGGGGCGGGGATACCAGCCCCAGCATTTT
TRBV19	TRBD2	TRBJ2-5	once	CASSITSGSMETQYF	TGTGCCAGTAGTATAACTAGCGGGAGTATGGAGACCCAGTACTTC
TRBV7-9	.	TRBJ2-3	.	CASSSGRNTQYF	TGTGCCAGCAGCTCTGGGAGGAATACGCAGTATTTT
TRBV9	TRBD2	TRBJ2-2	.	CASSVGTSVGTGELFF	TGTGCCAGCAGCGTAGGGACTAGCGTGGGCACCGGGGAGCTGTTTTTT
TRBV7-9	.	TRBJ1-2	once	CASSAQGYGYTF	TGTGCCAGCAGTGCGCAGGGGTATGGCTACACCTTC
TRBV19	.	TRBJ1-5	.	CASSIRTGFNQPQHF	TGTGCCAGTAGTATTAGAACAGGCTTCAATCAGCCCCAGCATTTT
TRBV3-1/TRBV3-2	.	TRBJ1-1	.	CASSQGHNTEAFF	TGTGCCAGCAGCCAAGGACACAACACTGAAGCTTTCTTT
TRBV2	TRBD2	TRBJ2-3	.	CASSLAGIDTQYF	TGTGCCAGCAGCCTAGCGGGAATAGATACGCAGTATTTT
TRBV24-1	.	TRBJ2-2	.	CATSDPTRGVNTGELFF	TGTGCCACCAGTGACCCTACGCGCGGGGTGAACACCGGGGAGCTGTTTTTT
TRBV18	TRBD1	TRBJ1-6	.	CASSPTGAKSYNSPLHF	TGTGCCAGCTCGCCGACAGGGGCGAAGTCCTATAATTCACCCCTCCACTTT
TRBV5-1	.	TRBJ2-5	.	CASSLGVTKQETQYF	TGCGCCAGCAGCCTGGGGGTGACTAAACAAGAGACCCAGTACTTC
TRBV29-1	.	TRBJ2-1	.	CSVGGGQINEQFF	TGCAGCGTTGGTGGGGGCCAGATCAATGAGCAGTTCTTC
TRBV2	TRBD2	TRBJ2-2	.	CASSDKLAGTGELFF	TGTGCCAGCAGTGACAAACTAGCGGGAACCGGGGAGCTGTTTTTT
TRBV18	TRBD2	TRBJ2-1	.	CASSPRSGRVYNEQFF	TGTGCCAGCTCACCCCGGTCAGGGAGGGTCTACAATGAGCAGTTCTTC
TRBV18	.	TRBJ2-7	.	CASSPFRSSYEQYF	TGTGCCAGCTCACCGTTCAGATCGTCCTACGAGCAGTACTTC
TRBV7-3	.	TRBJ2-5	.	CASSLIGGGQQETQYF	TGTGCCAGCAGCTTAATCGGAGGGGGACAGCAAGAGACCCAGTACTTC